This T cell receptor beta chain is drawn from a study of cytomegalovirus exposure and HLA in healthy donors. General observations from the study: Specificity for CMV antigens was confirmed in vitro for a few of the CMV-associated chains. Some TCR beta chains (roughly 160 of them) were listed as cytomegalovirus-associated. An analysis that was carried out later associated 15,000 to 20,000 TCR beta sequences with HLA alleles at 0.05 false discovery rate. With later analysis, a missense DCLRE1C variant became linked to TCR beta V- and J-gene trimming.

60 Vbeta and 13 Jbeta primers were used in PCR. TCRdb's table, derived via immunoSEQ multiplex PCR, lists solely in-frame clones and lacks some. The sample yields fewer than 200,000 clones, less than 90% seen once. About this clone: The antigen remains undetermined.

Sequencing was carried out using PBMCs. The TCR was taken from a man in his fifties or sixties in good health and CMV-seronegative.

Here the CDR3 DNA reads TGTGCCAGCAGCTCAGCCGGGACAGGGGGAGAGACCCAGTACTTC. It translates to CASSSAGTGGETQYF. The J gene is TRBJ2-5, the V gene TRBV7-6; 11 bases fit TRBD1. V lost 4 bases to trimming and J lost 4 bases; unmatched junction nucleotides: 5. The CDR3 length is 15 residues. Germline-derived CDR1 and CDR2 are SGHVS and FNYEAQ.